A selection of T cell receptor beta chains follows, all from one sample in a study of cytomegalovirus exposure and HLA in healthy donors. Here immunoSEQ multiplex PCR was the method, and the copy in TCRdb shows in-frame clones only, minus some. The sample has some 150,000 clones; 65% to 85% are singletons. Sequenced input: PBMCs. The source is a male donor in good health and CMV-seronegative. Each CDR3 is given with its conserved first and last residue. The order of the fields is J gene, V gene, clone size, D gene, CDR3 protein, CDR3 DNA. A D gene is named only where the DNA matches it firmly. Size is stated for part of the rows, as once, few or many counts, or as a class when the clone is expanded.

TRBJ1-1	TRBV5-4	NA	TRBD1	CASSLGQGRRGTEAFF	TGTGCCAGCAGCTTGGGACAGGGTCGCCGGGGCACTGAAGCTTTCTTT
TRBJ2-3	TRBV19	NA	TRBD2	CASSRTSGRTDTQYF	TGTGCCAGTAGTAGGACTAGCGGGAGGACAGATACGCAGTATTTT
TRBJ2-1	TRBV6-1	NA	TRBD1	CASSEPRDRAYNEQFF	TGTGCCAGCAGTGAACCCCGGGACAGGGCCTACAATGAGCAGTTCTTC
TRBJ1-1	TRBV5-6	NA	NA	CASSPPTGEAFF	TGTGCCAGCAGCCCTCCGACGGGGGAAGCTTTCTTT
TRBJ2-4	TRBV15	NA	TRBD1	CATSGNRGNIQYF	TGTGCCACCAGCGGAAACAGGGGGAACATTCAGTACTTC
TRBJ2-3	TRBV11-2	NA	NA	CASSSKFSGDTQYF	TGTGCCAGCAGCTCAAAATTTAGCGGAGATACGCAGTATTTT
TRBJ1-1	TRBV5-4	few	TRBD1	CASSSATGSTEAFF	TGTGCCAGCAGCTCTGCGACAGGGTCGACTGAAGCTTTCTTT
TRBJ2-7	TRBV18	NA	NA	CASSPVGTLSYEQYF	TGTGCCAGCTCACCGGTCGGGACACTCTCCTACGAGCAGTACTTC
TRBJ1-3	TRBV5-6	few	NA	CASSLPQSSGNTIYF	TGTGCCAGCAGCTTGCCACAGTCATCTGGAAACACCATATATTTT
TRBJ1-2	TRBV19	NA	TRBD1	CASSTAGTGGFGYTF	TGTGCCAGTAGTACCGCCGGGACAGGGGGCTTTGGCTACACCTTC
TRBJ2-7	TRBV5-1	NA	TRBD1	CASSLVGQGVIVHEQYF	TGCGCCAGCAGCTTGGTTGGACAGGGGGTGATAGTCCACGAGCAGTACTTC
TRBJ1-5	TRBV6-5	few	TRBD1	CASSYSGTGYQPQHF	TGTGCCAGCAGTTACTCCGGGACAGGGTATCAGCCCCAGCATTTT
TRBJ1-2	TRBV19	NA	NA	CASSAYAGGYYGYTF	TGTGCCAGTAGTGCTTACGCGGGTGGTTACTATGGCTACACCTTC
TRBJ2-7	TRBV6-5	NA	NA	CASSYSVSYEQYF	TGTGCCAGCAGTTACAGCGTCTCCTACGAGCAGTACTTC
TRBJ2-7	TRBV28	NA	NA	CASTTQGMRSYEQYF	TGTGCCAGCACCACCCAGGGTATGCGATCCTACGAGCAGTACTTC
TRBJ1-2	TRBV7-8	NA	TRBD1	CASSDTGQGFLGYGYTF	TGTGCCAGCAGCGACACGGGACAGGGGTTTTTAGGCTATGGCTACACCTTC
TRBJ2-5	TRBV19	NA	NA	CASSLGGTSQETQYF	TGTGCCAGTAGTCTTGGGGGGACTTCTCAAGAGACCCAGTACTTC
TRBJ2-2	TRBV7-9	NA	NA	CASTTIRRGVRPNTGELFF	TGTGCCAGCACCACCATACGGAGGGGTGTCCGGCCGAACACCGGGGAGCTGTTTTTT
TRBJ2-3	TRBV5-1	NA	TRBD2	CASSLVAVLAGASTDTQYF	TGCGCCAGCAGCTTAGTAGCGGTATTAGCGGGAGCAAGCACAGATACGCAGTATTTT
TRBJ1-5	TRBV6-1	NA	NA	CASSEGGGNQPQHF	TGTGCCAGCAGTGAAGGGGGGGGCAATCAGCCCCAGCATTTT
TRBJ1-2	TRBV5-1	NA	TRBD1	CASSLQGDYGYTF	TGCGCCAGCAGCTTACAGGGGGACTATGGCTACACCTTC
TRBJ1-5	TRBV27	NA	NA	CASCSTGYSNQPQHF	TGTGCCAGCTGTTCAACAGGGTATAGCAATCAGCCCCAGCATTTT
TRBJ2-7	TRBV29-1	NA	TRBD1	CSVADPTFLGQGQTTYEQYF	TGCAGCGTTGCAGATCCTACTTTCCTTGGACAGGGGCAAACCACCTACGAGCAGTACTTC
TRBJ2-7	TRBV7-9	NA	TRBD2	CASSLGGRGSYEQYF	TGTGCCAGCAGCTTAGGCGGGAGGGGTTCCTACGAGCAGTACTTC
TRBJ2-3	TRBV6-1	NA	NA	CASSEATRHTDTQYF	TGTGCCAGCAGTGAAGCGACCAGACACACAGATACGCAGTATTTT
TRBJ1-2	TRBV5-1	few	TRBD1	CASSPPDRRHYGYTF	TGCGCCAGCAGCCCCCCGGACAGGAGGCACTATGGCTACACCTTC
TRBJ2-2	TRBV9	NA	NA	CASSVVPGTNTGELFF	TGTGCCAGCAGCGTAGTGCCGGGAACGAACACCGGGGAGCTGTTTTTT
TRBJ2-1	TRBV18	NA	TRBD1	CASSLRDRVYNEQFF	TGTGCCAGCTCTCTACGGGACAGGGTTTACAATGAGCAGTTCTTC
TRBJ1-3	TRBV9	NA	NA	CASSVGESGNTIYF	TGTGCCAGCAGCGTCGGGGAGTCAGGAAACACCATATATTTT
TRBJ2-7	TRBV5-1	once	NA	CASSLGHEQYF	TGCGCCAGCAGCTTGGGGCACGAGCAGTACTTC
TRBJ1-1	TRBV9	NA	NA	CASSVGGGRENAFF	TGTGCCAGCAGCGTAGGGGGAGGGAGGGAGAATGCTTTCTTT
TRBJ2-1	TRBV18	NA	TRBD1	CASSPLPGQGAYEQFF	TGTGCCAGCTCACCGCTTCCGGGACAGGGGGCCTATGAGCAGTTCTTC
TRBJ1-1	TRBV6-5	NA	NA	CASRKGPGGTEAFF	TGTGCCAGCAGAAAGGGACCGGGGGGCACTGAAGCTTTCTTT
TRBJ2-7	TRBV18	NA	NA	CASSPSSAITEQYF	TGTGCCAGCTCACCAAGCTCCGCTATAACCGAGCAGTACTTC
TRBJ2-3	TRBV7-3	NA	TRBD2	CASSLTPPSGRALDTQYF	TGTGCCAGCAGCTTAACCCCCCCTAGCGGGAGGGCCCTCGATACGCAGTATTTT
TRBJ2-7	TRBV5-4	NA	NA	CASSPYDSSYEQYF	TGTGCCAGCAGCCCCTACGACAGCTCCTACGAGCAGTACTTC
TRBJ2-7	TRBV7-9	NA	NA	CASSRSEDEQYF	TGTGCCAGCAGCCGATCGGAGGACGAGCAGTACTTC
TRBJ1-1	TRBV11-3	NA	NA	CASSLDPNTEAFF	TGTGCCAGCAGCTTAGACCCTAACACTGAAGCTTTCTTT
TRBJ2-7	TRBV7-9	NA	NA	CASRGQGHYEQYF	TGTGCCAGCAGGGGGCAGGGACACTACGAGCAGTACTTC
TRBJ2-3	TRBV9	NA	TRBD1	CASSVDRERADTQYF	TGTGCCAGCAGCGTGGACAGGGAAAGGGCAGATACGCAGTATTTT
TRBJ1-1	TRBV5-4	NA	TRBD1	CASSFDRAAPFF	TGTGCCAGCAGCTTTGACAGGGCGGCACCTTTCTTT
TRBJ2-1	TRBV19	NA	NA	CASKGDYSSYNEQFF	TGTGCCAGCAAGGGGGACTACAGCTCCTACAATGAGCAGTTCTTC
TRBJ1-4	TRBV6-5	NA	TRBD1	CASRSGTGGEKLFF	TGTGCCAGCAGATCCGGGACAGGGGGTGAAAAACTGTTTTTT
TRBJ2-3	TRBV6-6	few	TRBD2	CASSLAGADTQYF	TGTGCCAGCAGCCTAGCGGGAGCAGATACGCAGTATTTT
TRBJ1-5	TRBV6-4	NA	NA	CASSLVDWHLNQPQHF	TGTGCCTCCTCCTTGGTCGATTGGCACCTCAATCAGCCCCAGCATTTT
TRBJ1-1	TRBV30	once	TRBD1	CAWSPQGSEAFF	TGTGCCTGGAGTCCACAGGGGTCGGAAGCTTTCTTT
TRBJ2-3	TRBV18	NA	NA	CASSPVAGAGTDTQYF	TGTGCCAGCTCACCGGTGGCAGGGGCTGGCACAGATACGCAGTATTTT
TRBJ1-3	TRBV10-3	NA	TRBD1	CAISETGAGNTIYF	TGTGCCATCAGTGAGACAGGGGCAGGAAACACCATATATTTT
TRBJ2-3	TRBV6-5	NA	NA	CASRASTDTQYF	TGTGCCAGCAGGGCCAGCACAGATACGCAGTATTTT
TRBJ2-3	TRBV28	NA	TRBD2	CASVPRAGAGGTQYF	TGTGCCAGCGTTCCGCGGGCCGGGGCGGGAGGTACGCAGTATTTT
TRBJ2-7	TRBV28	NA	NA	CASTPTTPIINEQYF	TGTGCCAGCACCCCAACTACGCCGATCATAAACGAGCAGTACTTC
TRBJ1-2	TRBV28	NA	NA	CASSLLQGYYGYTF	TGTGCCAGCAGTTTATTGCAGGGGTACTATGGCTACACCTTC
TRBJ1-2	TRBV4-2	NA	NA	CASSLSFSELNYGYTF	TGTGCCAGCAGCTTGTCGTTCTCAGAACTAAACTATGGCTACACCTTC
TRBJ2-5	TRBV7-6	few	NA	CASSLGGGGRETQYF	TGTGCCAGCAGCTTAGGCGGGGGCGGTCGGGAGACCCAGTACTTC
TRBJ1-1	TRBV18	NA	TRBD1	CASSDQGQLNTEAFF	TGTGCCAGCTCAGACCAGGGACAGTTGAACACTGAAGCTTTCTTT
TRBJ1-5	TRBV12-2	NA	NA	CASRLYSNQPQHF	TGTGCAAGTCGCTTATATAGCAATCAGCCCCAGCATTTT
TRBJ2-5	TRBV7-8	once	NA	CASSLSGLAVQETQYF	TGTGCCAGCAGCCTAAGTGGGCTAGCAGTACAAGAGACCCAGTACTTC
TRBJ2-1	TRBV7-9	NA	TRBD1	CASGPVRGQGLNEQFF	TGTGCCAGCGGCCCGGTTAGGGGACAGGGCCTAAATGAGCAGTTCTTC
TRBJ2-3	TRBV7-8	once	NA	CASSRQPLALGDTQYF	TGTGCCAGCAGCAGACAACCCCTAGCGTTGGGAGATACGCAGTATTTT
TRBJ2-1	TRBV11-3	NA	NA	CASSLDRSNEQFF	TGTGCCAGCAGCTTAGACCGCAGCAATGAGCAGTTCTTC